The subject of this entry is one T cell receptor beta chain. Its antigen is still unknown. The same CDR3 can be traced to other DNA sequences in this sample. This record comes from a study of OX40 agonist ivuxolimab in advanced cancers. Study-wide context: Mean age approximately 55 years, range 23 to 79; 82.7% male. Treatment received earlier with anti-PD-1, anti-PD-L1 or anti-CTLA-4 agents was allowed, and over 30% had some. Study outcomes and limitations: CD4+ and CD8+ T cells in blood underwent clonal expansion by week 6 at 0.1 to 3.0 mg/kg. On average, a greater number of expanded clones characterised CD8+ T cells relative to CD4+.

V shed 4 bases and J 2 bases; nucleotides not matched to a gene: 4. CDR1 and CDR2 from the germline V gene are SNHLY and FYNNEI. This CDR3 has 15 amino acids. The repertoire was sequenced with immunoSEQ multiplex PCR; TCRdb's copy has only in-frame clones and lacks some. The sample includes under 65,000 clones, approximately 93% of them seen just once. The clonotype was recovered from an adult with an advanced solid tumor such as melanoma, head and neck, liver or kidney cancer. V and J are TRBV2 and TRBJ2-2; 7 positions agree with TRBD2. The material was CD4+ or CD8+ T cells sorted from blood, obtained in a trial of the OX40 agonist ivuxolimab. The CDR3 nucleotides read TGTGCCAGCAGTGGGCTAGCGGATAACACCGGGGAGCTGTTTTTT. Its protein product is CASSGLADNTGELFF.